The rows below give T cell receptor beta chains drawn from one sample of a study of cytomegalovirus exposure and HLA in healthy donors. Only in-frame clones appear in the TCRdb table, and some are missing; sequencing was by immunoSEQ multiplex PCR. The repertoire holds around 84,000 clones, with around 82% as singletons. Sequencing input: PBMCs. All receptors derive from a man in his forties or fifties in good health and CMV-seronegative. Each CDR3 is given with its conserved first and last residue. The D gene is left open where the match is weak. Clone size is shown for a subset of rows, as once, few, many or a class of expanded clone.

length,J,D,size,V,CDR3,DNA
17,TRBJ2-1,TRBD2,-,TRBV15,CATSRGSGGSSYNEQFF,TGTGCCACCAGCAGAGGTAGCGGGGGATCCTCCTACAATGAGCAGTTCTTC
18,TRBJ2-2,TRBD2,-,TRBV19,CASVLGLAGGRDTGELFF,TGTGCCAGTGTCCTAGGACTAGCGGGGGGACGGGACACCGGGGAGCTGTTTTTT
13,TRBJ1-1,-,-,TRBV4-1,CASSQPGNTEAFF,TGCGCCAGCAGCCAACCCGGGAACACTGAAGCTTTCTTT
17,TRBJ2-1,-,once,TRBV7-3,CASRKPPRPGTYNEQFF,TGTGCCAGCAGAAAACCTCCACGTCCCGGGACCTACAATGAGCAGTTCTTC
15,TRBJ2-1,TRBD2,-,TRBV19,CASSITSGPYNEQFF,TGTGCCAGTAGTATCACTAGCGGGCCCTACAATGAGCAGTTCTTC
14,TRBJ1-2,TRBD1,-,TRBV5-3,CARSEGQGANGYTF,TGTGCCAGAAGTGAAGGACAGGGGGCAAATGGCTACACCTTC
13,TRBJ1-2,TRBD1,-,TRBV28,CASNQGGLFGYTF,TGTGCCAGCAATCAAGGGGGCTTATTTGGCTACACCTTC
16,TRBJ1-4,-,few,TRBV4-1,CASSPKHIAGNEKLFF,TGCGCCAGCAGCCCAAAACACATCGCGGGTAATGAAAAACTGTTTTTT
14,TRBJ2-7,TRBD1,-,TRBV6-1,CASSFGTAKGEQYF,TGTGCCAGCAGTTTCGGGACAGCCAAAGGGGAGCAGTACTTC
14,TRBJ2-3,TRBD2,-,TRBV7-7,CASSPGASGDTQYF,TGTGCTAGCAGTCCTGGCGCTAGCGGGGATACGCAGTATTTT
18,TRBJ2-2,-,-,TRBV10-3,CAISESSGGAGNTGELFF,TGTGCCATCAGTGAGTCGAGTGGAGGGGCCGGGAACACCGGGGAGCTGTTTTTT
15,TRBJ1-6,-,-,TRBV7-9,CSSSLVRSYNSPLHF,TGTTCCAGCAGCTTAGTGCGCTCCTATAATTCACCCCTCCACTTT
13,TRBJ2-2,-,few,TRBV6-1,CASTRSNTGELFF,TGTGCCAGCACCAGATCGAACACCGGGGAGCTGTTTTTT
14,TRBJ1-2,-,once,TRBV28,CASSLGAGNYGYTF,TGTGCCAGCAGTCTGGGGGCTGGTAACTATGGCTACACCTTC
16,TRBJ2-1,TRBD1,-,TRBV7-9,CASSFPVGTGYNEQFF,TGTGCCAGCAGCTTTCCCGTCGGGACAGGGTACAATGAGCAGTTCTTC
18,TRBJ2-2,TRBD1,-,TRBV23-1,CASSPRDRGSANTGELFF,TGCGCCAGCAGCCCGCGCGACAGGGGGTCTGCGAACACCGGGGAGCTGTTTTTT
13,TRBJ1-6,-,-,TRBV14,CASSLTGNSPLHF,TGTGCCAGCAGCCTTACAGGGAATTCACCCCTCCACTTT
16,TRBJ2-5,TRBD2,-,TRBV13,CASSHRLAYLQETQYF,TGTGCCAGCAGCCACCGACTAGCGTACCTCCAAGAGACCCAGTACTTC
12,TRBJ2-7,-,-,TRBV6-6,CASSKNRDEQYF,TGTGCCAGCAGTAAGAACAGGGACGAGCAGTACTTC
13,TRBJ1-2,TRBD1,-,TRBV30,CAWRDTTGDGYTF,TGTGCCTGGAGGGATACTACAGGGGATGGCTACACCTTC
14,TRBJ2-3,TRBD2,-,TRBV27,CASSLRGGRDTQYF,TGTGCCAGCAGTTTACGGGGGGGGCGAGATACGCAGTATTTT
14,TRBJ1-5,-,-,TRBV11-2,CASSAQDNNQPQHF,TGTGCCAGCAGCGCCCAGGACAACAATCAGCCCCAGCATTTT
14,TRBJ2-1,-,-,TRBV9,CASSVGARGSEQFF,TGTGCCAGCAGCGTAGGGGCACGGGGGAGTGAGCAGTTCTTC
14,TRBJ2-1,TRBD1,-,TRBV7-7,CASSPVIQGGEQFF,TGTGCTAGCAGCCCAGTCATACAGGGGGGTGAGCAGTTCTTC
15,TRBJ1-1,-,few,TRBV4-1,CASSQGSAGNTEAFF,TGCGCCAGCAGCCAAGGTTCGGCAGGGAACACTGAAGCTTTCTTT
16,TRBJ1-1,TRBD1,-,TRBV5-4,CASSIPGQPMNTEAFF,TGTGCCAGCAGTATACCGGGACAGCCTATGAACACTGAAGCTTTCTTT
15,TRBJ2-1,-,-,TRBV11-1,CASSFPSASYNEQFF,TGTGCCAGCAGCTTTCCTAGCGCCTCCTACAATGAGCAGTTCTTC
16,TRBJ2-3,-,-,TRBV5-6,CASSLGGDSDTDTQYF,TGTGCCAGCAGCTTGGGGGGGGATTCGGACACAGATACGCAGTATTTT
16,TRBJ2-3,TRBD2,-,TRBV7-2,CASSLEKRGRTDTQYF,TGTGCCAGCAGCTTAGAGAAGCGGGGGAGGACAGATACGCAGTATTTT
14,TRBJ2-1,TRBD2,-,TRBV9,CASSVDWRGNEQFF,TGTGCCAGCAGCGTGGACTGGCGGGGGAATGAGCAGTTCTTC
14,TRBJ2-3,TRBD2,-,TRBV11-2,CASSSGGPTDTQYF,TGTGCCAGTTCAAGCGGGGGGCCCACAGATACGCAGTATTTT
14,TRBJ2-7,TRBD2,-,TRBV2,CASSEEMTSGEQYF,TGTGCCAGCAGTGAAGAGATGACTAGCGGAGAGCAGTACTTC
13,TRBJ2-2,-,-,TRBV2,CASSVSDTGELFF,TGTGCCAGCAGTGTATCGGACACCGGGGAGCTGTTTTTT
15,TRBJ2-5,-,-,TRBV18,CASSPTFGDQETQYF,TGTGCCAGCTCACCAACATTCGGAGACCAAGAGACCCAGTACTTC
16,TRBJ1-2,TRBD1,-,TRBV4-2,CASSQAQGATNYGYTF,TGTGCCAGCAGCCAAGCGCAGGGGGCCACCAACTATGGCTACACCTTC
15,TRBJ1-1,-,-,TRBV21-1,CASSKDRGMNTEAFF,TGTGCCAGCAGCAAAGACCGGGGTATGAACACTGAAGCTTTCTTT